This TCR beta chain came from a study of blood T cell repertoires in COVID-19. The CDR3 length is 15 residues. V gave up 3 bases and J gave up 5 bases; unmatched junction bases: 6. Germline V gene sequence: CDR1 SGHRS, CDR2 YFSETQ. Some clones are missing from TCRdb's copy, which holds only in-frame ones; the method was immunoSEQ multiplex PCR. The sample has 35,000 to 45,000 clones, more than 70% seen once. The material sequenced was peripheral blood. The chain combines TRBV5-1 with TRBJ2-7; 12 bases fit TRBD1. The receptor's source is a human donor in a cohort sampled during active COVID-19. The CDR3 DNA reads TGCGCCAGCAGCTCACCGGGACAGGGGGCCCACGAGCAGTACTTC. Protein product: CASSSPGQGAHEQYF.